What follows is one TCR beta chain and its context. The target antigen is unknown. Gene and germline names: mouse. Described time point: mouse harvest day 7 after allogeneic transplant. The graft held 10^6 splenic CD5+ T cells and 10^7 T-cell-depleted bone marrow cells. B6 (H2b) cells into BALB/c (H2d) mice; tissues taken at day 7 or 14. TCRdb's table, derived via immunoSEQ multiplex PCR, lists solely in-frame clones and lacks some. There are under 6,000 clones in the sample; about half occur only once, and about 6.5% lies in the top ten. This record belongs to a study of tissue T cells after allogeneic stem cell transplantation. Findings and limits, study-wide: Anatomically similar tissues had similar TCR repertoires within each patient. Shared clones across patients were few; motif clustering revealed tissue-specific shared signatures. Blood and spleen captured only part of the tissue TCR repertoire.

This sequence originates from a female BALB/c mouse given C57BL/6 T cells with graft-versus-host disease after an allogeneic hematopoietic cell transplant. The sample was gut tissue.

CDR3 sequence: CASSLEGRSNERLFF. The sequenced CDR3 bases are TGTGCCAGCTCTCTCGAGGGGCGCTCCAACGAAAGATTATTT. V and J are TRBV12-1 and TRBJ1-4; possible D gene TRBD1, 5 bases. The DNA ends 1 residue before the CDR3 does, and the rest of the CDR3 is filled in from the germline J gene. The CDR3 has 15 residues. CDR1 and CDR2 from the germline V gene are SGHSN and HYEKVE. With 0 bases removed from V and 2 bases from J, the gap between germline ends came to 9 bases.